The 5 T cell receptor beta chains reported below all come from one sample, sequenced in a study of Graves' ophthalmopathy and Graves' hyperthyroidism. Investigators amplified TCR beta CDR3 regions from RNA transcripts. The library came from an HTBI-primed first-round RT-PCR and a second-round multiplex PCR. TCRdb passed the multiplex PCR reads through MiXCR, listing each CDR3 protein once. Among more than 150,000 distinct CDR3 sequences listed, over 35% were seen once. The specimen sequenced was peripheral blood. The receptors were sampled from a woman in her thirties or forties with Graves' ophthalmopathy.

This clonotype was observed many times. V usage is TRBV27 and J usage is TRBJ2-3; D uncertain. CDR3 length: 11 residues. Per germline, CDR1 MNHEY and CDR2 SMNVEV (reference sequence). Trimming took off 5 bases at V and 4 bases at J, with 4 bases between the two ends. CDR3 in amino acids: CASSVSDTQYF. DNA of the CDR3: TGTGCCAGCAGTGTTTCAGATACGCAGTATTTT.

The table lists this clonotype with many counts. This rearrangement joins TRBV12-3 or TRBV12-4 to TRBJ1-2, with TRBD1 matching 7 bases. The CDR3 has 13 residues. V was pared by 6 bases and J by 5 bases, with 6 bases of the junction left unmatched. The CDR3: CASRSTGEYGYTF. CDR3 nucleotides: TGTGCCAGCAGATCTACAGGGGAGTATGGCTACACCTTC.

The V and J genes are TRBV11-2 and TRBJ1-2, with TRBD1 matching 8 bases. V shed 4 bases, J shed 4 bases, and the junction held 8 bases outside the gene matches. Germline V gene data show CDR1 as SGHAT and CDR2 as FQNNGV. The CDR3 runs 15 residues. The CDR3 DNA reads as TGTGCCAGCAGCTCAAGGACAGGGACAAGCTATGGCTACACCTTC. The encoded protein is CASSSRTGTSYGYTF.

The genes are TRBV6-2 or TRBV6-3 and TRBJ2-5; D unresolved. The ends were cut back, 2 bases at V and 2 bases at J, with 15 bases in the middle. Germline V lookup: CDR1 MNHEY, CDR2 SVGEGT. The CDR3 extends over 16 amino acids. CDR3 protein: CASSYRQGLIQETQYF. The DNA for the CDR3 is TGTGCCAGCAGTTACCGTCAAGGCCTAATACAAGAGACCCAGTACTTC.

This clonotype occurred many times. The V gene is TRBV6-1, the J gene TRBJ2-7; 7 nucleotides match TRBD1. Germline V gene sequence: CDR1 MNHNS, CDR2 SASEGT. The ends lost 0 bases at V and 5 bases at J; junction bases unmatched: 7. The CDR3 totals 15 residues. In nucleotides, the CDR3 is TGTGCCAGCAGTGAAGCCCCGGGGACAGCTCACGAGCAGTACTTC. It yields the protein CASSEAPGTAHEQYF.